One sample yielded the 27 T cell receptor beta chains listed below, sequenced in a study of chemoradiotherapy in HPV16-positive cancers. Profiled with immunoSEQ multiplex PCR; TCRdb holds only in-frame clones, not every one. Altogether about 68,000 clones are present, approximately 91% being singletons, with the ten largest covering 3.5% to 4.5%. Sequenced here: blood, sampled from a patient who underwent chemoradiotherapy. Receptors originate from a human donor with HPV-associated anogenital cancer.

This rearrangement joins TRBV5-1 to TRBJ2-7, with D perhaps matching TRBD1 or TRBD2 (7 bases each). From germline, CDR1 is SGHRS and CDR2 YFSETQ. This CDR3 comprises 16 residues. The V and J ends lost 0 bases and 4 bases respectively, with 17 bases between them. In nucleotides, the CDR3 is TGCGCCAGCAGCTTGGCCCCAGGGGGGGGAGAATACGAGCAGTACTTC. This codes for CASSLAPGGGEYEQYF.

The chain joins TRBV5-1 to TRBJ1-1; D uncertain. Germline V lookup: CDR1 SGHRS, CDR2 YFSETQ. V shed 1 base and J shed 4 bases, with 11 bases lying between them. This CDR3 spans 14 amino acids. In nucleotides, the CDR3 is TGCGCCAGCAGCTTGCAGAAAACGGGCACTGAAGCTTTCTTT. This codes for CASSLQKTGTEAFF.

The chain carries TRBV15 and TRBJ1-3, with a weak D call TRBD1 (5 bases). Looked up from germline, CDR1 is LNHNV and CDR2 is YYDKDF (reference sequence). This CDR3 contains 17 residues. The V end lost 1 base, the J end lost 10 bases, and 23 bases lay between the germline ends. The CDR3 nucleotides read TGTGCCACCAGCAGAGGATTCGCCGGGACCGACTCCAGGACCATATATTTT. Translating it yields CATSRGFAGTDSRTIYF.

This clone was seen once. The chain joins TRBV29-1 to TRBJ2-2; TRBD1 or TRBD2 may be the D gene (5 bases each). V gave up 7 bases and J gave up 3 bases, with 18 bases separating them. The CDR3 is made up of 15 amino acids. The V gene's germline CDR1 is SQVTM and CDR2 ANQGSEA. Written as DNA, the CDR3 is TGCAGCGCTGCGGTGGGGGATGTGGACACCGGGGAGCTGTTTTTT. Its protein product is CSAAVGDVDTGELFF.

This chain links TRBV28 with TRBJ2-7; no clear D. The length of the CDR3 is 15 residues. Deletions cut 3 bases from V and 12 bases from J, with 24 bases between. The germline V gene encodes CDR1 MDHEN and CDR2 SYDVKM. The CDR3: CASSFGGPAPDILYF. For the CDR3, the DNA is TGTGCCAGCAGTTTTGGTGGGCCCGCTCCCGATATATTGTACTTC.

V and J are TRBV6-1 and TRBJ1-1; TRBD1 matches at 8 bases. V lost 11 bases, J lost 1 base, and 6 bases stayed unmatched. The length of the CDR3 is 13 residues. Looked up from germline, CDR1 is MNHNS and CDR2 is SASEGT. CDR3 loop: CAADRGRNTEAFF. The CDR3, as DNA: TGTGCCGCCGACAGGGGCCGGAACACTGAAGCTTTCTTT.

The chain carries TRBV4-1 and TRBJ1-3; 7 nucleotides agree with TRBD1. Germline V gene data show CDR1 as MGHRA and CDR2 as YSYEKL. This CDR3 region has 16 residues. Trimming removed 0 bases from V and 3 bases from J; junction bases left unmatched: 5. The CDR3 reads CASSQDHRQGGNTIYF. The CDR3 nucleotides are TGCGCCAGCAGCCAAGATCATCGACAGGGTGGAAACACCATATATTTT.

J is TRBJ1-2 and V is TRBV28, with D maybe TRBD1 (5 bases). V lost 10 bases and J 1 base, leaving 10 bases between the germline ends. CDR1 is MDHEN and CDR2 is SYDVKM in the germline V gene. This CDR3 has 12 amino acids. The chain's CDR3 is CATGGINYGYTF. The CDR3 DNA is TGTGCCACCGGGGGGATTAACTATGGCTACACCTTC.

V and J are TRBV6-6 and TRBJ2-7; TRBD2 agrees at 13 bases. The trim removed 4 bases at V and 4 bases at J, leaving 4 bases unmatched. From germline, CDR1 is MNHNY and CDR2 SVGAGI (reference sequence). The CDR3 sequence is 15 residues long. The CDR3 protein is CASSSPGLAGYEQYF. DNA for the CDR3: TGTGCCAGCAGTTCCCCGGGACTAGCGGGGTACGAGCAGTACTTC.

The chain recombines TRBV5-1 with TRBJ1-2; D is perhaps TRBD1 (5 bases). Germline CDR1 reads SGHRS; CDR2 reads YFSETQ. The CDR3 is made up of 15 amino acids. Trimming took 3 bases from V and 5 from J, leaving 17 bases between them. CDR3 sequence reads: CASSSDGTDGYGYTF. In DNA, the CDR3 is TGCGCCAGCAGCTCGGATGGGACGGATGGGTATGGCTACACCTTC.

CDR3 region: CASSSRSTYEQYF. In nucleotides, the CDR3 is TGTGCCAGCAGTTCCCGTTCTACCTACGAGCAGTACTTC. The chain recombines TRBV6-5 with TRBJ2-7; unclear D gene. The CDR3 is 13 residues long. V was clipped by 4 bases and J by 2 bases, with 9 bases between them. The germline gives CDR1 MNHEY, CDR2 SVGAGI.

V and J are TRBV14 and TRBJ2-1, with TRBD1 matching 9 bases. J lost 10 bases, V lost 4 bases, and 8 bases had no gene match. In germline, CDR1 is SGHDN, CDR2 FVKESK. CDR3 size: 14 residues. CDR3 region: CASSPGTGRGEQFF. DNA for the CDR3: TGTGCCAGCAGCCCCGGGACAGGGAGAGGAGAGCAGTTCTTC.

A single count supports this clone. This chain's CDR3 is CASSQETNSNQPQHF. In DNA, the CDR3 is TGTGCCAGCAGCCAGGAGACCAATAGCAATCAGCCCCAGCATTTT. The rearrangement links TRBV7-9 to TRBJ1-5, with D hard to call. The CDR3 spans 15 residues. Germline CDR1 SEHNR, CDR2 FQNEAQ (reference sequence). The ends were cut back, 5 bases at V and 0 bases at J, with 11 bases in the middle.

This rearrangement joins TRBV19 to TRBJ2-7, with 7 bases matching TRBD1. This CDR3 is built from 18 residues. Germline V gene data show CDR1 as LNHDA and CDR2 as SQIVND (reference sequence). The J segment lost 4 bases and the V segment lost 5 bases, leaving 20 bases of the junction unmatched. CDR3 sequence (DNA): TGTGCCAGTAGTCAAACGTTCCGAGCCCCGGGACAGCCATACGAGCAGTACTTC. It translates to CASSQTFRAPGQPYEQYF. Full variable domain (outside the CDR3, taken from reference TRBV19 and TRBJ2-7): DGGITQSPKYLFRKEGQNVTLSCEQNLNHDAMYWYRQDPGQGLRLIYYSQIVNDFQKGDIAEGYSVSREKKESFPLTVTSAQKNPTAFYLCASSQTFRAPGQPYEQYFGPGTRLTVT.

This chain joins TRBV4-2 and TRBJ2-7, with 7 positions matching TRBD1. Germline V gene data show CDR1 as LGHNA and CDR2 as YNFKEQ. V was clipped by 1 base and J by 4 bases; unmatched bases: 4. The CDR3 sequence is 14 residues long. CDR3 DNA sequence: TGTGCCAGCAGCCAAGTAGGGGGCCTGTACGAGCAGTACTTC. Protein product: CASSQVGGLYEQYF.

This rearrangement joins TRBV7-9 to TRBJ2-3; 10 bases align to TRBD1. Germline CDR1 is SEHNR and CDR2 is FQNEAQ (reference sequence). With 1 base clipped from V and 4 bases from J, the junction kept 2 bases outside the gene matches. The CDR3 has 15 amino acids. DNA of the CDR3: TGTGCCAGCAGCTTAGGGACAGGGGGATCAGATACGCAGTATTTT. Its translation is CASSLGTGGSDTQYF. The complete variable domain, with remaining parts taken from reference TRBV7-9 and TRBJ2-3, reads DTGVSQNPRHKITKRGQNVTFRCDPISEHNRLYWYRQTLGQGPEFLTYFQNEAQLEKSRLLSDRFSAERPKGSFSTLEIQRTEQGDSAMYLCASSLGTGGSDTQYFGPGTRLTVL.

The chain links TRBV6-1 to TRBJ2-1; 7 bases line up with TRBD2. Germline V gene sequence: CDR1 MNHNS, CDR2 SASEGT. V trimming: 11 bases; J trimming: 0 bases; junction bases outside the gene matches: 10. CDR3 size: 15 residues. The CDR3 DNA reads TGTGCCGGAAAGAGCGGGGATAGCTCCTACAATGAGCAGTTCTTC. Protein product: CAGKSGDSSYNEQFF.

This chain links TRBV7-3 with TRBJ2-1; D is unclear. Germline CDR1 is SGHTA and CDR2 is FQGTGA. The CDR3 runs 13 residues. V was shortened by 5 bases and J by 6 bases, with 11 bases between the two germline ends. CDR3 sequence: CASSPGRGNEQFF. The CDR3 region has the DNA TGTGCCAGCAGCCCGGGCCGCGGCAATGAGCAGTTCTTC.

The chain combines TRBV5-1 with TRBJ2-7, with unresolved D. Germline values: CDR1 SGHRS, CDR2 YFSETQ. Trimming shortened V by 4 bases and J by 3 bases, and 14 bases separated the two germline ends. The CDR3 loop spans 14 amino acids. CDR3 coding DNA: TGCGCCAGCAGCCCCGGACCCGAAAACTACGAGCAGTACTTC. It yields the protein CASSPGPENYEQYF.

The V and J genes are TRBV6-1 and TRBJ1-2; 7 bases agree with TRBD1. The trim removed 7 bases at V and 6 bases at J, leaving 8 bases unmatched. Germline CDR1 is MNHNS and CDR2 is SASEGT. This CDR3 spans 13 amino acids. The DNA for the CDR3 is TGTGCCAGCAACCTGAGGGGACAGCATGGCTACACCTTC. It codes for CASNLRGQHGYTF.

This chain connects TRBV2 to TRBJ1-1; 7 nucleotides line up with TRBD1. V gave up 2 bases and J gave up 9 bases; unmatched junction bases: 6. CDR1 is SNHLY and CDR2 is FYNNEI in the germline V gene. The CDR3 consists of 13 residues. In DNA form, the CDR3 reads TGTGCCAGCAGTGAAACCGGGACAGCTAAAGCTTTCTTT. It yields the protein CASSETGTAKAFF.

The chain has TRBV5-1 and TRBJ2-2; D is possibly TRBD1 (6 bases). Between the trimmed V and J ends, which lost 0 bases and 3 bases, there was a span of 9 bases. The CDR3 extends over 15 amino acids. CDR1 SGHRS and CDR2 YFSETQ come from the germline V gene. The CDR3: CASSLGHRDTGELFF. As DNA, the CDR3 is TGCGCCAGCAGCTTGGGCCACAGGGACACCGGGGAGCTGTTTTTT.

The chain uses TRBV7-9 and TRBJ2-7, with TRBD2 matching over 13 bases. Germline values: CDR1 SEHNR, CDR2 FQNEAQ (reference sequence). V shed 4 bases, J shed 2 bases, and the junction held 14 bases outside the gene matches. This CDR3 is 19 amino acids long. CDR3 in DNA: TGTGCCAGCAGCTCCTTACCGACTAGCGGGAGGCGCCCCACCTACGAGCAGTACTTC. It yields the protein CASSSLPTSGRRPTYEQYF.

The V and J genes are TRBV5-5 and TRBJ2-7; 7 bases align to TRBD1. The CDR3 spans 13 residues. Germline V gene sequence: CDR1 SGHKS, CDR2 YYEKEE (reference sequence). The V segment lost 6 bases and the J segment 2 bases; nucleotides outside the gene matches: 5. The CDR3 region is CASIGTDPYEQYF. CDR3 coding DNA: TGTGCCAGCATCGGGACAGATCCCTACGAGCAGTACTTC.

The chain has TRBV4-1 and TRBJ1-5; no reliable D call. The ends were cut back, 3 bases at V and 9 bases at J, with 27 bases in the middle. CDR1 is MGHRA and CDR2 is YSYEKL in the germline V gene. The CDR3 covers 18 residues. CDR3 loop: CASSQQPPSGPPLGPQHF. CDR3 DNA sequence: TGCGCCAGCAGCCAGCAGCCTCCATCCGGGCCACCCCTGGGGCCCCAGCATTTT.

This clone was observed once. This sequence joins TRBV6-5 and TRBJ1-3, with D hard to call. V shed 6 bases and J shed 3 bases, with 12 bases lying between them. This CDR3 comprises 14 residues. The germline V gene has CDR1 MNHEY and CDR2 SVGAGI. CDR3 sequence: CASSGGSLGNTIYF. As DNA, the CDR3 is TGTGCCAGCAGCGGAGGCAGCCTTGGAAACACCATATATTTT.

The chain joins TRBV27 to TRBJ2-2; weak D call: TRBD1 (5 bases). Trimming left V 3 bases short and J 6 bases short, with 14 bases between. From germline, CDR1 is MNHEY and CDR2 SMNVEV (reference sequence). This CDR3 is built from 15 residues. CDR3 in DNA: TGTGCCAGCAGTTTTACAGGAAAGTTTCCCGGGGAGCTGTTTTTT. It is translated as CASSFTGKFPGELFF.